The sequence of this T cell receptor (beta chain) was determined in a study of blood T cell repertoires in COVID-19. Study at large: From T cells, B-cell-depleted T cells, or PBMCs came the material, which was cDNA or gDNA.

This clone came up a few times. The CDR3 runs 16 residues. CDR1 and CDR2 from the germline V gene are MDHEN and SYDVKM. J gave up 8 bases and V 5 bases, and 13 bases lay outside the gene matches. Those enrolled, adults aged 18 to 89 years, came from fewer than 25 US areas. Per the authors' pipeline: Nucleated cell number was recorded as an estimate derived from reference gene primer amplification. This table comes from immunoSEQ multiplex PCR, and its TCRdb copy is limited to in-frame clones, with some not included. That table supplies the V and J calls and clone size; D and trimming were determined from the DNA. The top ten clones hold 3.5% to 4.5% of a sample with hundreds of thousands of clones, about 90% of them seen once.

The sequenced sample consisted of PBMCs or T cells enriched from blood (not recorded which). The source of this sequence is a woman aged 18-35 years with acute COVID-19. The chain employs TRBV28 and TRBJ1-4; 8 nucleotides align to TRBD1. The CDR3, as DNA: TGTGCCAGCAGTCCCTTTAGGACAGGGAGAGGAGAAAAACTGTTTTTT. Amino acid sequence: CASSPFRTGRGEKLFF.